This entry describes one TCR beta chain. Its specificity is not known. Measured with immunoSEQ multiplex PCR; TCRdb has only the in-frame clones, and not every one. This sample carries 95,000 to 110,000 clones, about 86% of them seen once, and the ten largest clones take approximately 2.8%. This sample is drawn from a study of T cell clones after liver transplantation. Overall study: Subjects received no induction therapy and standard immunosuppression until randomization at 12-24 months post-transplant. Patients counted as tolerant after at least one year off all immunosuppression, enzymes not exceeding twice normal. Overall study results and limits: Post-transplant time points were not standardized, so conclusions are preliminary. Graft donor-reactive T cells possibly entered the graft instead of undergoing deletion.

Deletions cut 3 bases from V and 0 bases from J, with 9 bases between. Germline lookup yields CDR1 MNHEY and CDR2 SMNVEV (reference sequence). The CDR3 consists of 15 residues. V gene TRBV27 combines with J gene TRBJ1-5, with D hard to call. The clonotype comes from a human patient who received a liver transplant. Some T cells may have originated in the graft donor. Sequencing used CD4+ T cells from blood, obtained approximately 50 months after liver transplant. CDR3 coding DNA: TGTGCCAGCAGTTTCGTAGGACGTAGCAATCAGCCCCAGCATTTT. Protein: CASSFVGRSNQPQHF.